A selection of T cell receptor beta chains follows, all from one sample in a study of OX40 agonist ivuxolimab in advanced cancers. The assay was immunoSEQ multiplex PCR, and TCRdb's table has in-frame clones only and misses some. The sample contains around 87,000 clones, around 94% of which appear only once. Here the sequenced sample was CD4+ or CD8+ T cells sorted from blood, taken in a trial of the OX40 agonist ivuxolimab. All receptors come from an adult with an advanced solid tumor such as melanoma, head and neck, liver or kidney cancer. CDR3s include the opening cysteine and the closing phenylalanine or tryptophan. D genes are given only for firm matches. A clone size is listed for some rows: how often the clone was seen (once, few, many), or a class if it is expanded.

clone_size: once
v_call: TRBV5-1
j_call: TRBJ1-4
d_call: TRBD1
cdr3_nt: TGCGCCAGCAGCTTATTTAGGACAGGGAATGAAAAACTGTTTTTT
cdr3_aa: CASSLFRTGNEKLFF

clone_size: .
v_call: TRBV9
j_call: TRBJ1-2
d_call: .
cdr3_nt: TGTGCCAGCAGCGTAGGGCTGGCAGGGACTAACTATGGCTACACCTTC
cdr3_aa: CASSVGLAGTNYGYTF

clone_size: .
v_call: TRBV5-1
j_call: TRBJ2-7
d_call: .
cdr3_nt: TGCGCCAGCAGCTTGGACGGGGGTCTGGCCTACGAGCAGTACTTC
cdr3_aa: CASSLDGGLAYEQYF

clone_size: .
v_call: TRBV9
j_call: TRBJ2-1
d_call: .
cdr3_nt: TGTGCCAGCAGCGTCAACGGAGGCTACAATGAGCAGTTCTTC
cdr3_aa: CASSVNGGYNEQFF

clone_size: .
v_call: TRBV19
j_call: TRBJ2-7
d_call: TRBD1
cdr3_nt: TGTGCCAGTAGTATAGATGATCATCAGGGGGCTGACGAGCAGTACTTC
cdr3_aa: CASSIDDHQGADEQYF

clone_size: .
v_call: TRBV27
j_call: TRBJ1-5
d_call: .
cdr3_nt: TGTGCCAGCAGCGAGGGGGGCTACCGCAATCAGCCCCAGCATTTT
cdr3_aa: CASSEGGYRNQPQHF

clone_size: .
v_call: TRBV30
j_call: TRBJ2-6
d_call: .
cdr3_nt: TGTGCCTGGAGTGTTGGGCAGGGGTTTTATGGGGCCAACGTCCTGACTTTC
cdr3_aa: CAWSVGQGFYGANVLTF

clone_size: .
v_call: TRBV9
j_call: TRBJ1-2
d_call: .
cdr3_nt: TGTGCCAGCAGCGAGAATGTCCGGGCGGAGAGCTATGGCTACACCTTC
cdr3_aa: CASSENVRAESYGYTF

clone_size: .
v_call: TRBV29-1
j_call: TRBJ1-3
d_call: TRBD1
cdr3_nt: TGCAGCGTTGTCGGGACAGGGTTTGCTAACACCATATATTTT
cdr3_aa: CSVVGTGFANTIYF

clone_size: .
v_call: TRBV9
j_call: TRBJ1-1
d_call: .
cdr3_nt: TGTGCCAGCAGCGGACGCCAGGGTTCAGTTGAAGCTTTCTTT
cdr3_aa: CASSGRQGSVEAFF

clone_size: .
v_call: TRBV30
j_call: TRBJ1-1
d_call: .
cdr3_nt: TGTGCCTGGAGCGAGGCGGTGAACACTGAAGCTTTCTTT
cdr3_aa: CAWSEAVNTEAFF

clone_size: .
v_call: TRBV27
j_call: TRBJ2-7
d_call: TRBD1
cdr3_nt: TGTGCCAGCAGTTCGGGACAGTACAACGAGCAGTACTTC
cdr3_aa: CASSSGQYNEQYF

clone_size: .
v_call: TRBV30
j_call: TRBJ2-1
d_call: .
cdr3_nt: TGTGCCTGGAGTGCCGGATACAATGAGCAGTTCTTC
cdr3_aa: CAWSAGYNEQFF

clone_size: .
v_call: TRBV30
j_call: TRBJ2-5
d_call: .
cdr3_nt: TGTGCCTGGAACTTGGACCCCAAAGAGACCCAGTACTTC
cdr3_aa: CAWNLDPKETQYF

clone_size: once
v_call: TRBV7-9
j_call: TRBJ1-2
d_call: .
cdr3_nt: TGTGCCAGCAGCTTAGGTAGCGTAGGGGGGATCTCTGGCTACACCTTC
cdr3_aa: CASSLGSVGGISGYTF

clone_size: .
v_call: TRBV19
j_call: TRBJ1-4
d_call: .
cdr3_nt: TGTGCCACCAGGGACGGCCGTGCAACTAATGAAAAACTGTTTTTT
cdr3_aa: CATRDGRATNEKLFF

clone_size: .
v_call: TRBV7-9
j_call: TRBJ2-7
d_call: .
cdr3_nt: TGTGCCAGCAGCGACCAGGGAGGTTACGAGCAGTACTTC
cdr3_aa: CASSDQGGYEQYF

clone_size: .
v_call: TRBV7-9
j_call: TRBJ1-2
d_call: .
cdr3_nt: TGTGCCAGCAGCTTAACTGGGGGTGGCTACACCTTC
cdr3_aa: CASSLTGGGYTF

clone_size: .
v_call: TRBV27
j_call: TRBJ1-2
d_call: TRBD1
cdr3_nt: TGTGCCAGCGGACAGGGTAACTATGGCTACACCTTC
cdr3_aa: CASGQGNYGYTF

clone_size: .
v_call: TRBV5-1
j_call: TRBJ2-1
d_call: .
cdr3_nt: TGCGCCAGCAGCCTGCTAGGTAAGGCTGAGCAGTTCTTC
cdr3_aa: CASSLLGKAEQFF

clone_size: .
v_call: TRBV6-6
j_call: TRBJ2-2
d_call: .
cdr3_nt: TGTGCCAGCAGTTACTCGAGCGTAGGAAGCGGGGAGCTGTTTTTT
cdr3_aa: CASSYSSVGSGELFF

clone_size: .
v_call: TRBV27
j_call: TRBJ1-2
d_call: .
cdr3_nt: TGTGCCAGCAGTTTAAGGGCAGCTCGTAACTATGGCTACACCTTC
cdr3_aa: CASSLRAARNYGYTF

clone_size: .
v_call: TRBV6-1
j_call: TRBJ1-5
d_call: .
cdr3_nt: TGTGCCAGCAGTGAACTGGTAAGCAATCAGCCCCAGCATTTT
cdr3_aa: CASSELVSNQPQHF

clone_size: once
v_call: TRBV19
j_call: TRBJ1-5
d_call: .
cdr3_nt: TGTGCCAGTAGTATAGAGGACTCTTATAGCAATCAGCCCCAGCATTTT
cdr3_aa: CASSIEDSYSNQPQHF

clone_size: .
v_call: TRBV9
j_call: TRBJ2-2
d_call: .
cdr3_nt: TGTGCCAGCAGCGTAGAGGGAGACTGGACCGGGGAGCTGTTTTTT
cdr3_aa: CASSVEGDWTGELFF

clone_size: .
v_call: TRBV7-9
j_call: TRBJ2-7
d_call: TRBD1
cdr3_nt: TGTGCCAGCAGCTACCGGGACAGAACCTACGAGCAGTACTTC
cdr3_aa: CASSYRDRTYEQYF

clone_size: .
v_call: TRBV5-1
j_call: TRBJ2-1
d_call: TRBD1
cdr3_nt: TGCGCCAGCAGCTTGGCAGCCAGGGGGTCATACAATGAGCAGTTCTTC
cdr3_aa: CASSLAARGSYNEQFF

clone_size: .
v_call: TRBV19
j_call: TRBJ2-3
d_call: .
cdr3_nt: TGTGCCAGTAGTATTGGGGGGACCACAGATACGCAGTATTTT
cdr3_aa: CASSIGGTTDTQYF

clone_size: .
v_call: TRBV27
j_call: TRBJ2-6
d_call: .
cdr3_nt: TGTGCCAGCAGTTTAGGAGGGACCGGGGCCAACGTCCTGACTTTC
cdr3_aa: CASSLGGTGANVLTF

clone_size: .
v_call: TRBV10-3
j_call: TRBJ1-1
d_call: .
cdr3_nt: TGTGCCATCAGCGACGGAATCCTGAACACTGAAGCTTTCTTT
cdr3_aa: CAISDGILNTEAFF

clone_size: .
v_call: TRBV5-5
j_call: TRBJ2-1
d_call: .
cdr3_nt: TGTGCCAGCAGCGCGTGGGGGGACAATGAGCAGTTCTTC
cdr3_aa: CASSAWGDNEQFF

clone_size: .
v_call: TRBV15
j_call: TRBJ2-1
d_call: TRBD2
cdr3_nt: TGTGCCACCAGCGGCTTGCTAGCGGACCCCTACAATGAGCAGTTCTTC
cdr3_aa: CATSGLLADPYNEQFF

clone_size: few
v_call: TRBV2
j_call: TRBJ1-2
d_call: .
cdr3_nt: TGTGCCAGCACCTCGGACAGCTATGGCTACACCTTC
cdr3_aa: CASTSDSYGYTF

clone_size: .
v_call: TRBV6-5
j_call: TRBJ2-7
d_call: .
cdr3_nt: TGTGCCAGCAGTCGAGACAGCTACGAGCAGTACTTC
cdr3_aa: CASSRDSYEQYF

clone_size: .
v_call: TRBV13
j_call: TRBJ2-7
d_call: TRBD1
cdr3_nt: TGTGCCAGCAGCTCGCGGACAGGGGGAGAGTTTTACTACGAGCAGTACTTC
cdr3_aa: CASSSRTGGEFYYEQYF

clone_size: .
v_call: TRBV6-6
j_call: TRBJ1-5
d_call: .
cdr3_nt: TGTGCCAGCAGTTACTCGGGGGCTAATCAGCCCCAGCATTTT
cdr3_aa: CASSYSGANQPQHF

clone_size: .
v_call: TRBV6-9
j_call: TRBJ2-2
d_call: TRBD2
cdr3_nt: TGTGCCAGCAGTTACAGCGGGAGAGGGACCGGGGAGCTGTTTTTT
cdr3_aa: CASSYSGRGTGELFF

clone_size: medium-sized
v_call: TRBV19
j_call: TRBJ1-5
d_call: .
cdr3_nt: TGTGCCAGTATAGACGGAGGAGGGGGAAGTCCGCATCAGCCCCAGCATTTT
cdr3_aa: CASIDGGGGSPHQPQHF

clone_size: .
v_call: TRBV4-2
j_call: TRBJ2-2
d_call: TRBD2
cdr3_nt: TGTGCCAGCAGCCCGGGACTAGAGTTCAGGGAGCTGTTTTTT
cdr3_aa: CASSPGLEFRELFF

clone_size: .
v_call: TRBV6-1
j_call: TRBJ2-7
d_call: TRBD2
cdr3_nt: TGTGCCAGCAGTTCCGGGACTACCCTCGGTCGAGAGCAGTACTTC
cdr3_aa: CASSSGTTLGREQYF

clone_size: .
v_call: TRBV4-3
j_call: TRBJ2-5
d_call: .
cdr3_nt: TGCGCCAGCAGCAGGGTTCGAGATAAGGAGACCCAGTACTTC
cdr3_aa: CASSRVRDKETQYF

clone_size: .
v_call: TRBV6-1
j_call: TRBJ1-1
d_call: .
cdr3_nt: TGTGCCAGCAGTGAAGAAGTGTGGGAGGCTGAAGCTTTCTTT
cdr3_aa: CASSEEVWEAEAFF

clone_size: .
v_call: TRBV6-5
j_call: TRBJ2-7
d_call: TRBD1
cdr3_nt: TGTGCCAGCAGTTCCGGGACAGGGGGCTACGAGCAGTACTTC
cdr3_aa: CASSSGTGGYEQYF

clone_size: .
v_call: TRBV4-1
j_call: TRBJ1-1
d_call: .
cdr3_nt: TGCGCCAGCAGCCAATTGCACCGAATGAACACTGAAGCTTTCTTT
cdr3_aa: CASSQLHRMNTEAFF

clone_size: once
v_call: TRBV7-6
j_call: TRBJ1-2
d_call: TRBD1
cdr3_nt: TGTGCCAGCAGCCCGCTGGACAGGGGGCGCGCTTTAGAAGGCTACACCTTC
cdr3_aa: CASSPLDRGRALEGYTF

clone_size: .
v_call: TRBV11-2
j_call: TRBJ1-1
d_call: .
cdr3_nt: TGTGCCAGCAGCTTAGAGTACACCGGGAACACTGAAGCTTTCTTT
cdr3_aa: CASSLEYTGNTEAFF

clone_size: .
v_call: TRBV5-6
j_call: TRBJ2-1
d_call: .
cdr3_nt: TGTGCCAGCAGCCCCTGGGGGAGCGGGCTCACCTCGGATGAGCAGTTCTTC
cdr3_aa: CASSPWGSGLTSDEQFF

clone_size: .
v_call: TRBV6-5
j_call: TRBJ1-2
d_call: .
cdr3_nt: TGTGCCAGCAGTTACTCGATAGGGGGAGGAAACTATGGCTACACCTTC
cdr3_aa: CASSYSIGGGNYGYTF

clone_size: .
v_call: TRBV6-5
j_call: TRBJ2-2
d_call: .
cdr3_nt: TGTGCCAGCAGTTATCATCAGTCCACCGGGGAGCTGTTTTTT
cdr3_aa: CASSYHQSTGELFF

clone_size: .
v_call: TRBV28
j_call: TRBJ1-5
d_call: .
cdr3_nt: TGTGCCAGCAGTTTATCGGCAGTTTATCAGCCCCAGCATTTT
cdr3_aa: CASSLSAVYQPQHF

clone_size: .
v_call: TRBV27
j_call: TRBJ2-1
d_call: TRBD2
cdr3_nt: TGTGCCAGCAGTTTATTTTCTAGCGGGAGAGGTGAGCAGTTCTTC
cdr3_aa: CASSLFSSGRGEQFF